Each of the 19 T cell receptor beta chains below was sequenced from the same sample in a study of blood T cell repertoires in COVID-19. TCRdb keeps only in-frame clones here, not all; method: immunoSEQ multiplex PCR. The sample records 130,000 or so clones, 77% being singletons. The sequencing sample was made of peripheral blood. The receptors originated from a man older than 75 with acute or convalescent COVID-19.

The V call is TRBV19, the J call TRBJ2-2, with 8 bases that match TRBD1. Trimming at V came to 4 bases and at J to 1 base, leaving 5 bases not matched to a gene. This CDR3 has 16 residues. From germline, CDR1 is LNHDA and CDR2 SQIVND (reference sequence). As DNA, the CDR3 is TGTGCCAGTAGTAAGTCCGGGACAGGGAACACCGGGGAGCTGTTTTTT. Its protein is CASSKSGTGNTGELFF.

J is TRBJ1-2 and V is TRBV28; 7 nucleotides align to TRBD1. V trimming: 2 bases; J trimming: 4 bases; junction bases outside the gene matches: 7. Germline loops: CDR1 MDHEN, CDR2 SYDVKM. The CDR3 extends over 15 amino acids. CDR3 protein: CASSLGGTDLYGYTF. The DNA of the CDR3 is TGTGCCAGCAGTTTAGGAGGGACAGACCTCTATGGCTACACCTTC.

The chain joins TRBV9 to TRBJ2-2, with 7 bases lining up with TRBD1. Germline values: CDR1 SGDLS, CDR2 YYNGEE. V lost 3 bases and J lost 8; bases outside the gene matches: 10. The CDR3 has 15 amino acids. DNA of the CDR3: TGTGCCAGCAGCGCTAGAGGGGACAGTCCTGGGGAGCTGTTTTTT. This sequence encodes CASSARGDSPGELFF.

This chain connects TRBV9 to TRBJ2-4; maybe TRBD2 (5 bases). This CDR3 is 16 amino acids long. Germline-derived CDR1 and CDR2 are SGDLS and YYNGEE. Deletions cut 3 bases from V and 0 bases from J, with 13 bases between. The CDR3 coding sequence is TGTGCCAGCAGCGCAGGAGCGGCCCTAGCCAAAAACATTCAGTACTTC. Translated: CASSAGAALAKNIQYF.

The CDR3 here is CASSQSPQGASGYTF. In DNA form, the CDR3 reads TGTGCCAGCAGCCAGTCACCTCAGGGGGCCTCTGGCTACACCTTC. V and J are TRBV7-2 and TRBJ1-2; TRBD1 matches 8 bases. This CDR3 is built from 15 residues. Looked up from germline, CDR1 is SGHTA and CDR2 is FQGNSA. The V gene end was trimmed by 5 bases and the J gene end by 7 bases; junction bases not matched to a gene: 12.

The chain has TRBV28 and TRBJ1-2; D is ambiguous. The V gene lost 7 bases and the J gene lost 4 bases, with 10 bases spanning the gap. Germline CDR1 reads MDHEN; CDR2 reads SYDVKM. The CDR3 loop spans 12 amino acids. Here the CDR3 reads CASTETLYGYTF. In DNA form, the CDR3 reads TGTGCCAGCACTGAGACACTCTATGGCTACACCTTC.

The chain carries TRBV5-1 and TRBJ2-3; TRBD2 is a possible D gene (6 bases). In germline, CDR1 is SGHRS, CDR2 YFSETQ. The CDR3 covers 15 residues. The ends were cut back, 0 bases at V and 4 bases at J, with 12 bases in the middle. CDR3 DNA sequence: TGCGCCAGCAGCTTGGGAGGACTAACATCAGATACGCAGTATTTT. It translates to CASSLGGLTSDTQYF.

Here the CDR3 reads CASSLVAGSRELFF. The CDR3 DNA sequence: TGTGCCAGCAGCTTAGTGGCAGGGTCCCGGGAGCTGTTTTTT. The chain recombines TRBV11-3 with TRBJ2-2; weak D call: TRBD1 (5 bases). The CDR3 extends over 14 amino acids. CDR1 and CDR2 from the germline V gene are SGHNT and YENEEA. Between the trimmed V and J ends, which lost 1 base and 9 bases, there was a span of 12 bases.

The table lists this clone with a count of one. The V and J genes are TRBV5-1 and TRBJ2-1; TRBD1 matches 8 bases. Germline V gene lookup returns CDR1 SGHRS and CDR2 YFSETQ. This CDR3 spans 15 amino acids. The V gene end was trimmed by 4 bases and the J gene end by 0 bases; junction bases not matched to a gene: 3. CDR3 DNA: TGCGCCAGCAGCACGGGACAGGTCTCCTACAATGAGCAGTTCTTC. As protein: CASSTGQVSYNEQFF.

The chain joins TRBV3-1 (or the pseudogene TRBV3-2) to TRBJ1-1, with D hard to call. This CDR3 region has 13 residues. The germline V gene has CDR1 LGHDT and CDR2 YNNKEL (reference sequence). The V end lost 8 bases, the J end lost 6 bases, and 16 bases lay between the germline ends. CDR3 protein: CASGVVGVAEAFF. The CDR3 DNA reads as TGTGCCAGCGGAGTCGTGGGTGTGGCTGAAGCTTTCTTT.

This rearrangement joins TRBV27 to TRBJ2-7, with TRBD2 matching over 8 bases. CDR1 and CDR2 from the germline V gene are MNHEY and SMNVEV (reference sequence). The CDR3 spans 14 residues. Unmatched junction bases numbered 9, after V lost 9 bases and J lost 2 bases. Here the CDR3 DNA reads TGTGCCAGTTCCCCACGGGGGGGACCCTACGAGCAGTACTTC. Its protein is CASSPRGGPYEQYF.

The J gene is TRBJ1-2, the V gene TRBV5-8; D unresolved. V was cut by 6 bases and J by 2 bases, with 14 bases left in between. The CDR3 is made up of 14 amino acids. Germline V gene data show CDR1 as SGHTS and CDR2 as YDEGEE. CDR3: CASTPAAGNYGYTF. The CDR3 DNA is TGTGCCAGCACCCCGGCGGCGGGAAACTATGGCTACACCTTC.

The rearrangement links TRBV18 to TRBJ1-1, with a tentative D call TRBD1 (5 bases). In germline, CDR1 is KGHSH, CDR2 LQKENI. The CDR3 extends over 14 amino acids. The V gene lost 4 bases and the J gene lost 3 bases, with 12 bases spanning the gap. CDR3 in amino acids: CASSLEQADTEAFF. The CDR3 DNA reads TGTGCCAGCTCACTGGAACAGGCAGACACTGAAGCTTTCTTT. Drawing the rest from reference TRBV18 and TRBJ1-1, the complete variable domain is NAGVMQNPRHLVRRRGQEARLRCSPMKGHSHVYWYRQLPEEGLKFMVYLQKENIIDESGMPKERFSAEFPKEGPSILRIQQVVRGDSAAYFCASSLEQADTEAFFGQGTRLTVV.

The chain recombines TRBV4-3 with TRBJ1-6, with D perhaps TRBD1 (6 bases). Looked up from germline, CDR1 is LGHNA and CDR2 is YSLEER. The CDR3 runs to 13 residues. Trimming shortened V by 0 bases and J by 10 bases, and 7 bases separated the two germline ends. The CDR3 coding sequence is TGCGCCAGCAGCCAAGATCAGGGGTCACCCCTCCACTTT. Its translation is CASSQDQGSPLHF.

The rearrangement uses TRBV3-1 (or the pseudogene TRBV3-2) and TRBJ2-5; no clear D. The CDR3 extends over 13 amino acids. Germline CDR1 is LGHDT and CDR2 is YNNKEL (reference sequence). V was trimmed by 0 bases and J by 5 bases, leaving 7 bases between them. CDR3 region: CASSQEMSETQYF. CDR3 bases: TGTGCCAGCAGCCAAGAAATGTCGGAGACCCAGTACTTC.

The rearrangement links TRBV28 to TRBJ1-6; 7 bases match TRBD1. CDR1 MDHEN and CDR2 SYDVKM come from the germline V gene. Trimming took 4 bases from V and 11 from J; bases not matched to a gene: 14. This CDR3 region has 16 residues. CDR3 bases: TGTGCCAGCAGTTCTCGACAGGGAATTCTGTATCCACCCCTCCACTTT. Translating gives CASSSRQGILYPPLHF. Full variable domain (missing parts from reference TRBV28 and TRBJ1-6): DVKVTQSSRYLVKRTGEKVFLECVQDMDHENMFWYRQDPGLGLRLIYFSYDVKMKEKGDIPEGYSVSREKKERFSLILESASTNQTSMYLCASSSRQGILYPPLHFGNGTRLTVT.

V gene TRBV7-2 combines with J gene TRBJ1-1; 8 bases line up with TRBD1. The germline V gene encodes CDR1 SGHTA and CDR2 FQGNSA. V shed 5 bases and J 3 bases; nucleotides not matched to a gene: 2. CDR3 length: 13 amino acids. The CDR3 protein is CASSADRDTEAFF. CDR3 bases: TGTGCCAGCAGCGCGGACAGGGACACTGAAGCTTTCTTT.

V and J are TRBV3-1 (or the pseudogene TRBV3-2) and TRBJ2-3, with 9 bases lining up with TRBD2. Per germline, CDR1 LGHDT and CDR2 YNNKEL (reference sequence). CDR3 length equals 15 residues. V shed 5 bases, J shed 0 bases, and the junction held 3 bases outside the gene matches. The CDR3 protein is CASSSTSGSTDTQYF. The CDR3 coding sequence is TGTGCCAGCAGCTCTACTAGCGGGAGCACAGATACGCAGTATTTT.

The chain carries TRBV27 and TRBJ2-1, with 9 bases matching TRBD1. This CDR3 contains 15 residues. Trimming at V came to 4 bases and at J to 6 bases, leaving 7 bases not matched to a gene. Per germline, CDR1 MNHEY and CDR2 SMNVEV (reference sequence). The CDR3 sequence: CASSSGTGLGNEQFF. The CDR3 DNA is TGTGCCAGCAGTTCAGGGACAGGGTTGGGCAATGAGCAGTTCTTC.